What follows are 27 T cell receptor beta chains derived from one specimen sequenced in a study of T cell repertoires in cytomegalovirus infection. TCRdb used MiXCR to reprocess the reads, holding one entry per CDR3 protein. The table includes 600,000 to 800,000 distinct CDR3 sequences, approximately 25% detected once. Sequencing input: CD8+ T cells from PBMCs. The receptors originated from a human donor in good health (CMV status not recorded). Some clones in this sample may be carry-over from other donors' samples.

The genes are TRBV7-3 and TRBJ2-3, with 8 bases lining up with TRBD2. CDR3 length equals 15 residues. CDR1 SGHTA and CDR2 FQGTGA come from the germline V gene. J was trimmed by 4 bases and V by 4 bases; bases with no gene match: 7. The CDR3 region has the DNA TGTGCCAGCAGCTCGGGACTAGGGGGATCAGATACGCAGTATTTT. It translates to CASSSGLGGSDTQYF. The complete variable domain, with remaining parts taken from reference TRBV7-3 and TRBJ2-3, reads GAGVSQTPSNKVTEKGKYVELRCDPISGHTALYWYRQSLGQGPEFLIYFQGTGAADDSGLPNDRFFAVRPEGSVSTLKIQRTERGDSAVYLCASSSGLGGSDTQYFGPGTRLTVL.

The chain couples TRBV2 to TRBJ2-7; no clear D. Trimming left V 7 bases short and J 0 bases short, with 13 bases between. Germline lookup yields CDR1 SNHLY and CDR2 FYNNEI. The CDR3 is 14 residues long. The CDR3 loop reads CASTGTQSSYEQYV. CDR3 coding DNA: TGTGCCAGCACGGGTACTCAATCCTCCTACGAGCAGTACGTC.

This clonotype was detected only a few times. The chain has TRBV25-1 and TRBJ2-1; D not certain. Germline V gives CDR1 MGHDK, CDR2 SYGVNS. Trimming pared 1 base from V and 4 bases from J, leaving 5 bases between. The CDR3 is 13 amino acids. The CDR3: CASSESGYNEQFF. The CDR3 bases are TGTGCCAGCAGTGAATCCGGATACAATGAGCAGTTCTTC.

The chain carries TRBV5-6 and TRBJ1-2, with a weak D call TRBD1 (5 bases). The germline V and J ends were trimmed by 4 bases and 2 bases, with 21 bases remaining between them. The CDR3 contains 17 residues. Germline V gene data show CDR1 as SGHDT and CDR2 as YYEEEE. The CDR3 region has the DNA TGTGCCAGCAGCGCCGGCCCAGCCGGGACCGAAAACTATGGCTACACCTTC. Protein: CASSAGPAGTENYGYTF.

This clonotype was detected ten times or more. The chain joins TRBV7-2 to TRBJ1-6; D remains ambiguous. The germline V and J ends were trimmed by 1 base and 7 bases, with 8 bases remaining between them. The germline gives CDR1 SGHTA, CDR2 FQGNSA. CDR3 size: 14 residues. The CDR3 reads CASSLEMGNSPLHF. CDR3 DNA sequence: TGTGCCAGCAGCTTAGAAATGGGGAATTCACCCCTCCACTTT.

This clonotype was found a few times. The chain carries TRBV12-3 or TRBV12-4 and TRBJ2-1, with 10 bases matching TRBD1. The CDR3 has 16 amino acids. Germline trimming cut 5 bases from V and 3 bases from J; bases unmatched to any gene: 7. CDR3 sequence: CASSETGTGVYNEQFF. The DNA of the CDR3 is TGTGCCAGCAGTGAAACCGGGACAGGGGTCTACAATGAGCAGTTCTTC.

CDR3 nucleotides: TGTGCCAGCAGTTACGGGCAGCCTTTCTACGAGCAGTACTTC. It translates to CASSYGQPFYEQYF. The chain recombines TRBV6-2 or TRBV6-3 with TRBJ2-7; D is ambiguous. The CDR3 spans 14 residues. Germline CDR1 MNHEY, CDR2 SVGEGT. The germline V and J ends were trimmed by 2 bases and 3 bases, with 11 bases remaining between them.

V usage is TRBV2 and J usage is TRBJ2-3; TRBD2 matches at 10 bases. This CDR3 contains 15 residues. The germline V gene has CDR1 SNHLY and CDR2 FYNNEI. With V trimmed by 3 bases and J by 4 bases, 4 bases remained unmatched. CDR3 coding DNA: TGTGCCAGCAGTGAGCGTCTAGCGGGGGCAGATACGCAGTATTTT. This codes for CASSERLAGADTQYF.

This clonotype was counted at least ten times. The chain is built from TRBV28 and TRBJ2-1; D is undetermined. CDR3 length: 14 amino acids. The germline gives CDR1 MDHEN, CDR2 SYDVKM. V lost 7 bases, J lost 3 bases, and 13 bases lay in between. CDR3 in amino acids: CASNTGQVYNEQFF. The CDR3 nucleotides are TGTGCCAGCAATACCGGGCAGGTCTACAATGAGCAGTTCTTC.

This clonotype has only a few counts. The chain carries TRBV29-1 and TRBJ2-5; 9 nucleotides match TRBD1. The CDR3 covers 15 residues. V gave up 3 bases and J gave up 5 bases; unmatched junction bases: 10. The germline CDR1 and CDR2 sequences are SQVTM and ANQGSEA. Written as DNA, the CDR3 is TGCAGCGTTGAGAAGACAGGGGGACCAATGGAGACCCAGTACTTC. It specifies CSVEKTGGPMETQYF.

The gene calls are TRBV28 and TRBJ2-5, with 7 bases matching TRBD2. This CDR3 has 13 residues. Trimming at V came to 10 bases and at J to 7 bases, leaving 12 bases not matched to a gene. Germline V CDR1 and CDR2: MDHEN, SYDVKM. The CDR3 DNA reads as TGTGCCACCTTTGGGGGGGGATCGTGGACCCAGTACTTC. Its protein product is CATFGGGSWTQYF.

Only one count was recorded for this clonotype. The J gene is TRBJ1-5, the V gene TRBV20-1; D gene uncertain. The germline gives CDR1 DFQATT, CDR2 SNEGSKA (reference sequence). This CDR3 contains 15 residues. The V end lost 0 bases, the J end lost 4 bases, and 13 bases lay between the germline ends. CDR3 region: CSARDRESRNQPQHF. The CDR3 DNA reads TGCAGTGCTAGAGATAGGGAGTCCCGTAATCAGCCCCAGCATTTT.

The J gene is TRBJ1-1, the V gene TRBV12-5; D is ambiguous. CDR1 and CDR2 (germline): LGHNT, FRNRAP. The CDR3 covers 13 residues. Between the trimmed V and J ends, which lost 3 bases and 3 bases, there was a span of 8 bases. DNA of the CDR3: TGTGCTAGTGGTTTAGGAGATGACACTGAAGCTTTCTTT. Protein sequence: CASGLGDDTEAFF.

In this sample, this clonotype turned up a few times. The chain uses TRBV29-1 and TRBJ2-7; 11 bases are shared with TRBD1. Germline CDR1 is SQVTM and CDR2 is ANQGSEA. The CDR3 loop spans 12 amino acids. CDR3 bases: TGTAGCGTTGGGACAGGGGGTCACGAGCAGTACGTC. It is translated as CSVGTGGHEQYV.

This chain joins TRBV7-6 and TRBJ2-1, with 11 bases matching TRBD1. CDR1 SGHVS and CDR2 FNYEAQ come from the germline V gene. The CDR3 runs to 16 residues. J gave up 7 bases and V 4 bases, and 9 bases lay outside the gene matches. The CDR3 protein is CASSSSGTGGKNEQFF. The CDR3, as DNA: TGTGCCAGCAGCTCCTCCGGGACAGGGGGGAAGAATGAGCAGTTCTTC.

The genes are TRBV6-2 or TRBV6-3 and TRBJ2-1; 14 nucleotides agree with TRBD2. This CDR3 is 17 amino acids long. Per the germline V gene, CDR1 is MNHEY and CDR2 is SVGEGT. J was trimmed by 9 bases and V by 4 bases; bases with no gene match: 11. In DNA, the CDR3 is TGTGCCAGCAGTTTCTCGACGACTAGCGGGGGGGCAGGTGAGCAGTTCTTC. It yields the protein CASSFSTTSGGAGEQFF.

This clonotype was observed a handful of times. The rearrangement joins TRBV10-3 to TRBJ1-1, with a tentative D call TRBD1 (5 bases). Trimming took 0 bases from V and 1 from J, leaving 9 bases between them. Germline V gives CDR1 ENHRY, CDR2 SYGVKD. The CDR3 sequence is 15 residues long. The CDR3 DNA is TGTGCCATCAGTGAGTCGAGGGGATGGAACACTGAAGCTTTCTTT. Translated, it gives CAISESRGWNTEAFF.

This clonotype was picked up many times. The V call is TRBV6-2 or TRBV6-3, the J call TRBJ2-1, with 14 bases identical to TRBD2. The CDR3 consists of 15 residues. Trimming took 6 bases from V and 9 from J; bases not matched to a gene: 7. The germline V gene has CDR1 MNHEY and CDR2 SVGEGT. CDR3 residues: CASSPGTSGSPEQFF. Written as DNA, the CDR3 is TGTGCCAGCAGCCCCGGGACTAGCGGGAGCCCTGAGCAGTTCTTC.

This chain connects TRBV7-9 to TRBJ2-5, with 9 bases aligning to TRBD1. This CDR3 region has 16 residues. V gave up 1 base and J gave up 3 bases; unmatched junction bases: 6. Germline V gene sequence: CDR1 SEHNR, CDR2 FQNEAQ (reference sequence). The CDR3 sequence is CASSLETGGLKETQYF. The CDR3 bases are TGTGCCAGCAGCTTAGAGACAGGGGGACTTAAAGAGACCCAGTACTTC.

The chain employs TRBV29-1 and TRBJ1-1; weak D call: TRBD1 (6 bases). Germline CDR1 reads SQVTM; CDR2 reads ANQGSEA. The length of the CDR3 is 11 residues. Trimming shortened V by 7 bases and J by 0 bases, and 6 bases separated the two germline ends. The CDR3 region has the DNA TGCAGCGGGACAGTGAACACTGAAGCTTTCTTT. This codes for CSGTVNTEAFF.

This clonotype was detected only a few times. V gene TRBV6-5 combines with J gene TRBJ2-2; D ambiguous. The CDR3 is 17 amino acids. V was trimmed by 0 bases and J by 1 base, leaving 12 bases between them. Germline V gene sequence: CDR1 MNHEY, CDR2 SVGAGI. This CDR3 is CASSYSPLPLNTGELFF. In DNA form, the CDR3 reads TGTGCCAGCAGTTACTCGCCCCTACCTCTGAACACCGGGGAGCTGTTTTTT.

Comment on this clonotype: One base away lies a much larger clone, so this may be a sequencing read error. The chain carries TRBV7-3 and TRBJ2-1; D possibly corresponds to TRBD1 (5 bases). The CDR3 is 13 residues long. The germline gives CDR1 SGHTA, CDR2 FQGTGA. The CDR3 nucleotides are TGTGTCAGTTTAGGGGTTTCCTACAATGAGCAGTTCTTC. Amino acid sequence: CVSLGVSYNEQFF.

This chain joins TRBV29-1 and TRBJ2-5; a weak D match, TRBD1 (6 bases). Germline CDR1 SQVTM, CDR2 ANQGSEA. V was pared by 7 bases and J by 4 bases, with 13 bases between. The CDR3 extends over 12 amino acids. CDR3 amino acids: CSALTGLETQYF. The CDR3 DNA sequence: TGCAGCGCCCTCACAGGGTTAGAGACCCAGTACTTC.

At least ten counts were recorded for this clonotype. This chain links TRBV7-2 with TRBJ2-5; D call uncertain. Between the trimmed V and J ends, which lost 1 base and 7 bases, there was a span of 16 bases. The CDR3 runs 15 residues. CDR1 and CDR2 from the germline V gene are SGHTA and FQGNSA. The CDR3 DNA follows: TGTGCCAGCAGCTTAGAGCCCACCGTATTGGTGACCCAGTACTTC. The encoded protein is CASSLEPTVLVTQYF. Full variable domain (missing parts from reference TRBV7-2 and TRBJ2-5): GAGVSQSPSNKVTEKGKDVELRCDPISGHTALYWYRQSLGQGLEFLIYFQGNSAPDKSGLPSDRFSAERTGGSVSTLTIQRTQQEDSAVYLCASSLEPTVLVTQYFGPGTRLLVL.

This clonotype showed up just a few times. This chain uses TRBV7-9 with TRBJ2-7; 7 bases match TRBD2. Losses at the gene ends were 4 bases for V and 5 bases for J; bases not matched to a gene: 2. The CDR3 extends over 12 amino acids. The germline gives CDR1 SEHNR, CDR2 FQNEAQ (reference sequence). In DNA, the CDR3 is TGTGCCAGCAGCTATGGGGGGGACGAGCAGTACGTC. Amino acids: CASSYGGDEQYV.

The chain combines TRBV29-1 with TRBJ2-3; no clear D gene. The CDR3 is made up of 13 amino acids. V dropped 1 base and J dropped 2 bases, with 7 bases sitting between them. Germline CDR1 SQVTM, CDR2 ANQGSEA. In DNA, the CDR3 is TGCAGCGTTGAAGGCATCTCCACAGATACGCAGTATTTT. It codes for CSVEGISTDTQYF.

This clonotype has a handful of counts. The chain employs TRBV27 and TRBJ1-4; D is uncertain. The CDR3 is 13 residues long. Germline CDR1 reads MNHEY; CDR2 reads SMNVEV (reference sequence). Trimming removed 7 bases at V and 8 bases at J, with 14 bases between. CDR3: CASTPLNGEKLFF. CDR3 sequence (DNA): TGTGCCAGCACACCCCTCAATGGGGAAAAACTGTTTTTT.